This T cell receptor (beta chain) emerged from a study of human T cells and chemical hapten exposure (dated by TCRdb to the early 2020s). For the wider study: The libraries were sequenced as a pool, and the TCR yield per sample differed mostly because of small variations in library volumes within the pool. In alopecia patients, the study followed how the peripheral blood TCR repertoire changed in vivo over primary and secondary sensitization to diphenylcyclopropenone (DPC), a hapten. From each blood RNA sample, both TCR alpha and TCR beta chains were sequenced.

CDR1 and CDR2 were assigned from the germline V gene as SQVTM and ANQGSEA. The CDR3 sequence holds 13 residues, the cysteine and phenylalanine included. Here the CDR3 DNA is all that survives: 39 bases in frame from base 1. Trimming leaves V shorter by 6 bases and J shorter by 10 bases, with the junction holding 14 bases beyond the gene matches. The time point label, as the study defines it: healthy volunteer bleed at 6 weeks. Unfractionated whole blood was collected in Tempus Blood RNA tubes, and total RNA was extracted from that blood. A handful of healthy volunteers acted as controls for TCR sequencing and had blood drawn at day 0, 2 weeks and 6 weeks. This clonotype has only a few counts. Its antigen remains undetermined. No much larger clone exists at a distance of one base, and base qualities are not known. Results and caveats for the whole study, not just this receptor: After repeated subsampling, the strength of the expansion versus patch-test correlation and the threshold at which it became significant changed. No change with DPC sensitization was found in the number of TCRs above 1 in 1000 frequency, and no evidence of global repertoire structure alterations was found.

Libraries were prepared through RACE. Reads for this sample came from a NextSeq 500. During library preparation, unique molecular identifiers were attached to individual cDNA molecules so that TCRs could be counted in a quantitative, reproducible way. Regarding the original processing steps: The median number of TCRs per sample was 85,000 to 100,000, ranging from 23,224 to 690,600. The Decombinator software suite was used to annotate V, J and CDR3 in the TCR reads. For PS versus PT1 abundance plots, all samples were subsampled to the same number of TCRs (28,000). Expanded TCRs were defined as absent before sensitization and observed at least eight times at the 2-week time point. The public reads were run again by TCRdb, first through fastp at Q25 and then through MiXCR, and only productive beta chains were kept. Entries are consolidated by CDR3 protein sequence, retaining the most common genes and DNA. These V and J calls rely on TCRdb rather than the paper's analysis. In all, the sample holds some 78,000 distinct CDR3 sequences, and under 10% of those were seen once. Around 1.6% of the sample comes from the top ten.

The TCR was taken from a male donor in good health. Some clones in this sample may be carry-over from other donors' samples. The chain links TRBV29-1 with TRBJ1-1; 7 nucleotides in the junction match TRBD1. Sequencing used whole blood. The CDR3 protein sequence reads: CSVALRDRGTAFF. The DNA reads TGCAGCGTCGCACTCCGGGACAGAGGAACAGCTTTCTTT.